A selection of T cell receptor beta chains follows, all from one sample in a study of beta chain features in type 1 diabetes. Profiling relied on immunoSEQ multiplex PCR, and the TCRdb table lists in-frame clones only, not all of them. The sample has a few hundred thousand clones; 27% are singletons. The sequencing input was central memory CD4+ T cells from blood. Receptors were obtained from a man aged 25 to 40 in good health. CDR3s include the opening cysteine and the closing phenylalanine or tryptophan. The order of the fields is clone size, D gene, V gene, J gene, CDR3 DNA, CDR3 protein. The D gene is left open where the match is weak. Size tells how often a clone was seen (once, few, many) or the class of an expanded clone, and some rows leave it out.

.	.	TRBV2	TRBJ2-7	TGTGCCAGCAGGATACAGGGACCCGAGCAGTACTTC	CASRIQGPEQYF
.	.	TRBV11-2	TRBJ2-5	TGTGCCAGCAGCTCGGGACTCCAAGAGACCCAGTACTTC	CASSSGLQETQYF
many	.	TRBV29-1	TRBJ1-1	TGCAGCGTTAGGGGGGCGGCGATGAACACTGAAGCTTTCTTT	CSVRGAAMNTEAFF
.	TRBD2	TRBV4-2	TRBJ2-1	TGTGCCAGCAGCCAAGCAGCGGGGGATAGCTCCTACAATGAGCAGTTCTTC	CASSQAAGDSSYNEQFF
.	.	TRBV30	TRBJ1-2	TGTGCCTGGAGTCCAGGGCCGAACTATGGCTACACCTTC	CAWSPGPNYGYTF
few	.	TRBV5-6	TRBJ2-7	TGTGCCAGCAGCTTGAGGCAGGCTTACGAGCAGTACTTC	CASSLRQAYEQYF
.	TRBD2	TRBV6-4	TRBJ2-3	TGTGCCAGCAGCGGGGGGGCCGGAGATACGCAGTATTTT	CASSGGAGDTQYF
few	.	TRBV28	TRBJ1-3	TGTGCCAGCAGTTTGGGGAGGGGCACCATATATTTT	CASSLGRGTIYF
.	.	TRBV11-2	TRBJ2-6	TGTGCCAGCAGCTTGATCGCGGGGGCTAACTCTGGGGCCAACGTCCTGACTTTC	CASSLIAGANSGANVLTF
.	.	TRBV7-2	TRBJ2-7	TGTGCCAGCAGCTACCTGCTTTCCTACGAGCAGTACTTC	CASSYLLSYEQYF
few	TRBD1	TRBV6-5	TRBJ2-1	TGTGCCAGCAGTTCCACTTGGGGACAGGGCTACAATGAGCAGTTCTTC	CASSSTWGQGYNEQFF
few	.	TRBV2	TRBJ2-5	TGTGCCAGCACCGCACGTCGGGCGGGACAAGAGACCCAGTACTTC	CASTARRAGQETQYF
few	.	TRBV7-9	TRBJ2-2	TGTGCCAGCAGACCTGGGGGGCTCACCGGGGAGCTGTTTTTT	CASRPGGLTGELFF
.	.	TRBV30	TRBJ1-1	TGTGCCTGGAGTGTACAGGCAGAAGCTTTCTTT	CAWSVQAEAFF
few	.	TRBV28	TRBJ2-2	TGTGCCAGCAGCCTGAGACGAACCGGGGAGCTGTTTTTT	CASSLRRTGELFF
few	TRBD2	TRBV7-2	TRBJ2-7	TGTGCCAGCACCCTAAGGAGCGGGAGTTTCTACGAGCAGTACTTC	CASTLRSGSFYEQYF
.	.	TRBV6-1	TRBJ2-7	TGTGCCAGCAGCCCGGCAATTTCGGGCTCCTACGAGCAGTACTTC	CASSPAISGSYEQYF
few	TRBD2	TRBV5-4	TRBJ2-5	TGTGCCAGCAGCTTGCTGTCTAGCGGGGGAGAGACCCAGTACTTC	CASSLLSSGGETQYF
.	.	TRBV10-1	TRBJ2-3	TGCGCCAGCAGTGTCGGCACAGATACGCAGTATTTT	CASSVGTDTQYF
.	.	TRBV14	TRBJ2-1	TGTGCCAGCAGCCAATTTGGATCCTACAATGAGCAGTTCTTC	CASSQFGSYNEQFF
few	.	TRBV7-9	TRBJ2-2	TGTGCCAGCAACACACGTGGGGCAGCCACCGGGGAGCTGTTTTTT	CASNTRGAATGELFF
.	TRBD2	TRBV19	TRBJ2-6	TGTGCCAGTAGTTATGGCGGGAGGACTGGGGCCAACGTCCTGACTTTC	CASSYGGRTGANVLTF
.	TRBD1	TRBV9	TRBJ1-2	TGTGCCAGCAGCAGTGGACAGGGGGCGCGTGGCTACACCTTC	CASSSGQGARGYTF
many	TRBD2	TRBV15	TRBJ2-1	TGTGCCACCAGCAGAGCCAGCGGGAGGGCCCGGGAGCAGTTCTTC	CATSRASGRAREQFF
.	TRBD1	TRBV9	TRBJ1-2	TGTGCCAGCAGCGGAACGCCGGGACAGAGCTACACCTTC	CASSGTPGQSYTF
few	.	TRBV6-5	TRBJ1-5	TGTGCCAGCAGTTTGAACAGATATAGCAATCAGCCCCAGCATTTT	CASSLNRYSNQPQHF
.	.	TRBV7-2	TRBJ2-5	TGTGCCAGCAGCCCAGGACTGACGCAAGAGACCCAGTACTTC	CASSPGLTQETQYF
.	TRBD1	TRBV10-3	TRBJ2-2	TGTGCCATCACCGGGACAGGGGACACCGGGGAGCTGTTTTTT	CAITGTGDTGELFF
.	.	TRBV30	TRBJ2-1	TGTGCCTGGAGCGAGAGGGGGTTTGGGAATGAGCAGTTCTTC	CAWSERGFGNEQFF
.	TRBD2	TRBV28	TRBJ2-3	TGTGCCAGCCGACTAGCGGGAGTAGGAGATACGCAGTATTTT	CASRLAGVGDTQYF
many	.	TRBV7-9	TRBJ1-5	TGTGCCAGCAGCTTACAGGGGAATCAGCCCCAGCATTTT	CASSLQGNQPQHF
few	.	TRBV2	TRBJ2-3	TGTGCCAGCAGACTTGGCAGGGCCACAGATACGCAGTATTTT	CASRLGRATDTQYF
few	TRBD1	TRBV29-1	TRBJ1-2	TGCAGCGGAGACAGGGGGCGCGGCTACACCTTC	CSGDRGRGYTF
.	.	TRBV7-7	TRBJ2-1	TGTGCCAGCAGCTTAGGCAGGGACGGTGAGCAGTTCTTC	CASSLGRDGEQFF
few	.	TRBV29-1	TRBJ1-2	TGCAGCGTTGAAGATCCCACAGCAAGACGCTATGGCTACACCTTC	CSVEDPTARRYGYTF
few	TRBD2	TRBV7-9	TRBJ2-3	TGTGCCAGCAGCTCTAGCGGGGGAGGAGATACGCAGTATTTT	CASSSSGGGDTQYF
many	TRBD1	TRBV5-1	TRBJ2-7	TGCGCCAGCAGCTTGCAGCCCGGGACAGGGACATACGAGCAGTACTTC	CASSLQPGTGTYEQYF
.	.	TRBV29-1	TRBJ1-2	TGCAGCGTTTTGGCCGACCGTAACTATGGCTACACCTTC	CSVLADRNYGYTF
few	.	TRBV2	TRBJ2-5	TGTGCCAGCAGTGATAAGGAGACCCAGTACTTC	CASSDKETQYF
.	TRBD1	TRBV29-1	TRBJ2-7	TGCAGCGCCACGGGACAGGGGACTTACGAGCAGTACTTC	CSATGQGTYEQYF
few	TRBD1	TRBV11-2	TRBJ2-3	TGTGCCAGCAGACCTGACAGGGGATCAGATACGCAGTATTTT	CASRPDRGSDTQYF
.	TRBD1	TRBV6-5	TRBJ2-7	TGTGCCAGCAGTTACGCAGGGGGAGACAACGAGCAGTACTTC	CASSYAGGDNEQYF
many	.	TRBV13	TRBJ2-3	TGTGCCAGCAGCTTAGGCCCCAAAATCAGCACAGATACGCAGTATTTT	CASSLGPKISTDTQYF